What follows is one T cell receptor (beta chain) and its context. Its antigen is as yet unknown. These data are taken from a study of CXCR3-negative and CXCR3-positive naive CD8 T cells. Study-level results: Naive cells with CXCR3 showed TRB CDR3s that were more hydrophobic than those in CXCR3-negative naive cells.

Germline-derived CDR1 and CDR2 are PRHDT and FYEKMQ (reference sequence). The CDR3 totals 14 residues. UMI-labeled TRB cDNA libraries were prepared by 5' RACE. Reanalyzing the 5' RACE reads, TCRdb keeps one entry per CDR3 protein, without DNA. The listing records 45,000 to 75,000 distinct CDR3 sequences. Naive CD8+ T cells were CD45RO-CCR7+CD27+CD95-. V and J are TRBV13 and TRBJ1-6. Sequences were obtained from naive CXCR3- CD8+ T cells from blood. Subset meaning: CD45RO-CCR7+CD27+CD95- naive CD8+ T cells lacking CXCR3 (TNR3-). The clonotype comes from a human donor in good health. Some clones in this sample may be carry-over from other donors' samples. CDR3 amino acids: CASSPRTDNSPLHF.